One and the same sample provided the 31 T cell receptor beta chains below, sequenced in a study of PD-L1 blockade in urothelial cancer (dated by TCRdb to about 2017). Library preparation employed the immunoSEQ multiplex PCR assay. TCRdb carries this immuneACCESS record with in-frame sequences only. Its versions omit some clonotypes, under half of them owing to an unresolved V gene in the studies checked, with the rest unexplained. Within this sample are roughly 36,000 clones, with 80% to 90% of them counted one time only. Around 1.8% of the sample belongs to the ten largest clones. The sequences come from PBMCs, collected around atezolizumab (anti-PD-L1) treatment. The receptors were gathered from a man aged 60-69 years with urothelial cancer.

The rearrangement joins TRBV6-4 to TRBJ1-6; D not certain. Looked up from germline, CDR1 is MRHNA and CDR2 is SNTAGT. This CDR3 has 15 amino acids. V was pared by 2 bases and J by 7 bases, with 12 bases between. As DNA, the CDR3 is TGTGCCAGCAGTGACGAGGGAAGCGGGAATTCACCCCTCCACTTT. It is translated as CASSDEGSGNSPLHF.

The gene calls are TRBV19 and TRBJ1-5; possible D gene TRBD1, 5 bases. The germline V and J ends were trimmed by 2 bases and 7 bases, with 12 bases remaining between them. The CDR3 has 14 residues. The germline V gene has CDR1 LNHDA and CDR2 SQIVND (reference sequence). The CDR3 is CASSIRWGRQPQHF. The CDR3 DNA reads as TGTGCCAGTAGTATAAGGTGGGGCCGACAGCCCCAGCATTTT.

The J gene is TRBJ1-2, the V gene TRBV20-1; D not resolved. This CDR3 is 11 amino acids long. V was trimmed by 7 bases and J by 5 bases, leaving 11 bases between them. Looked up from germline, CDR1 is DFQATT and CDR2 is SNEGSKA (reference sequence). The CDR3, as DNA: TGCAGTGTGGAGAGTTATTATGGCTACACCTTC. Its translation: CSVESYYGYTF.

J is TRBJ2-3 and V is TRBV9; no firm D call. Germline-derived CDR1 and CDR2 are SGDLS and YYNGEE. Trimming took off 4 bases at V and 5 bases at J, with 8 bases between the two ends. The CDR3 sequence is 12 residues long. CDR3 amino acids: CASSPRLDTQYF. The CDR3 DNA reads as TGTGCCAGCAGCCCCAGATTAGATACGCAGTATTTT.

The rearrangement joins TRBV7-2 to TRBJ1-2; D remains unclear. CDR3 length equals 15 residues. From germline, CDR1 is SGHTA and CDR2 FQGNSA. V gave up 1 base and J gave up 7 bases, with 16 bases separating them. The CDR3 bases are TGTGCCAGCAGCTTAGGGCAGGCCCAGTCTGGTGGCTACACCTTC. It specifies CASSLGQAQSGGYTF.

The rearrangement uses TRBV4-2 and TRBJ2-1; 13 nucleotides match TRBD2. This CDR3 is 15 amino acids long. Germline lookup yields CDR1 LGHNA and CDR2 YNFKEQ. V lost 4 bases to trimming and J lost 9 bases; unmatched junction nucleotides: 6. The CDR3 loop is CASSPGTSGTFEQFF. The CDR3 coding sequence is TGTGCCAGCAGCCCGGGGACTAGCGGGACTTTTGAGCAGTTCTTC.

This chain links TRBV28 with TRBJ1-2; 7 bases map to TRBD1. Germline CDR1 and CDR2: MDHEN and SYDVKM. The CDR3 length is 13 residues. Losses at the gene ends were 11 bases for V and 5 bases for J; bases not matched to a gene: 11. The CDR3 nucleotides read TGTGCCGGCTTCCGGGCAGGGGGGTATGGCTACACCTTC. Its translation is CAGFRAGGYGYTF.

This clone was seen a single time. The gene calls are TRBV5-1 and TRBJ2-2; a weak D match, TRBD1 (6 bases). Germline CDR1 SGHRS, CDR2 YFSETQ. There are 15 residues in the CDR3. With 0 bases removed from V and 1 base from J, the gap between germline ends came to 7 bases. The CDR3 nucleotides are TGCGCCAGCAGCTTGGGGACAGAGAACACCGGGGAGCTGTTTTTT. As protein: CASSLGTENTGELFF.

This chain uses TRBV28 with TRBJ2-7, with D perhaps matching TRBD2 (9 bases). V was trimmed by 4 bases and J by 7 bases, leaving 23 bases between them. CDR3 length: 16 residues. Germline V gene lookup returns CDR1 MDHEN and CDR2 SYDVKM. As DNA, the CDR3 is TGTGCCAGCAGTTCGCGGGGGGGGACAGGCGGAGGGGAGCAGTACTTC. As protein: CASSSRGGTGGGEQYF.

The chain recombines TRBV10-3 with TRBJ2-1; the match to TRBD2 covers 8 bases. Per the germline V gene, CDR1 is ENHRY and CDR2 is SYGVKD. CDR3 length equals 13 residues. DNA of the CDR3: TGTACAAGCGGGGGCCAAAATTACAATGAGCAGTTCTTC. This gives the protein CTSGGQNYNEQFF.

This clone has a handful of counts. The chain links TRBV5-1 to TRBJ1-2, with D hard to call. Trimming pared 0 bases from V and 4 bases from J, leaving 10 bases between. The germline gives CDR1 SGHRS, CDR2 YFSETQ. The CDR3 is made up of 14 amino acids. CDR3 in DNA: TGCGCCAGCAGCTTGGCCCAGTCTGGCTATGGCTACACCTTC. Its protein is CASSLAQSGYGYTF.

The rearrangement uses TRBV9 and TRBJ2-1; 8 bases align to TRBD2. Trimming removed 0 bases from V and 8 bases from J; junction bases left unmatched: 10. This CDR3 has 16 residues. Germline CDR1 and CDR2: SGDLS and YYNGEE. The chain's CDR3 is CASSVGPGRALDEQFF. CDR3 nucleotide sequence: TGTGCCAGCAGCGTAGGCCCCGGGAGGGCCTTGGATGAGCAGTTCTTC.

The genes are TRBV5-4 and TRBJ2-2, with 7 bases aligning to TRBD2. From germline, CDR1 is SGHNT and CDR2 YYREEE (reference sequence). CDR3 length: 16 amino acids. With 4 bases clipped from V and 7 bases from J, the junction kept 13 bases outside the gene matches. The CDR3 region is CASSPPWEGVGGELFF. DNA of the CDR3: TGTGCCAGCAGCCCCCCCTGGGAGGGCGTGGGCGGGGAGCTGTTTTTT.

V is TRBV7-2 and J is TRBJ1-1; D call uncertain. This CDR3 has 13 residues. Germline assignment: CDR1 SGHTA and CDR2 FQGNSA. V lost 1 base, J lost 4 bases, and 7 bases lay in between. CDR3 nucleotide sequence: TGTGCCAGCAGCTTAGTGACGGGCACTGAAGCTTTCTTT. Translation: CASSLVTGTEAFF.

The chain is built from TRBV7-2 and TRBJ2-1; 9 bases match TRBD2. CDR1 is SGHTA and CDR2 is FQGNSA in the germline V gene. J was trimmed by 6 bases and V by 1 base; bases with no gene match: 4. The CDR3 is 15 residues long. Written as DNA, the CDR3 is TGTGCCAGCAGCTTAGTAGTGACTAGCGGCAATGAGCAGTTCTTC. Amino acid sequence: CASSLVVTSGNEQFF.

The chain carries TRBV6-5 and TRBJ1-1; D is perhaps TRBD1 (6 bases). CDR1 and CDR2 from the germline V gene are MNHEY and SVGAGI. This CDR3 has 13 residues. V lost 6 bases and J lost 5, with 13 bases in between. The CDR3 nucleotides read TGTGCCAGCAGACAGGACAGATTTACTGAAGCTTTCTTT. It translates to CASRQDRFTEAFF.

The chain has TRBV9 and TRBJ1-6; D perhaps matches TRBD1 (5 bases). The V and J ends lost 7 bases and 7 bases respectively, with 12 bases between them. The CDR3 runs 13 residues. Germline CDR1 reads SGDLS; CDR2 reads YYNGEE. The CDR3 spells CASAGQGNSPLHF. CDR3 DNA sequence: TGTGCCAGCGCTGGGCAGGGCAATTCACCCCTCCACTTT. The full variable domain, in which reference TRBV9 and TRBJ1-6 provide the parts outside the CDR3, is DSGVTQTPKHLITATGQRVTLRCSPRSGDLSVYWYQQSLDQGLQFLIQYYNGEERAKGNILERFSAQQFPDLHSELNLSSLELGDSALYFCASAGQGNSPLHFGNGTRLTVT.

The chain recombines TRBV18 with TRBJ2-7, with D unresolved. Germline CDR1 is KGHSH and CDR2 is LQKENI. Trimming pared 1 base from V and 4 bases from J, leaving 8 bases between. The CDR3 runs 13 residues. In DNA, the CDR3 is TGTGCCAGCTCACCACAGAGGTGGTACGAGCAGTACTTC. This gives the protein CASSPQRWYEQYF.

The chain is built from TRBV21-1 and TRBJ1-2. TRBV21-1 is designated a pseudogene. This CDR3 is built from 9 residues. The CDR3 bases are TGTGCCAGCGTCGTGGGCTACACCTTC. The encoded protein is CASVVGYTF.

A single count supports this clone. The V call is TRBV11-3, the J call TRBJ2-3, with D maybe TRBD1 (6 bases). In germline, CDR1 is SGHNT, CDR2 YENEEA. The CDR3 totals 14 residues. V was shortened by 7 bases and J by 0 bases, with 11 bases between the two germline ends. CDR3 sequence: CASTGTSSTDTQYF. The CDR3 DNA sequence: TGTGCCAGCACGGGGACATCTAGCACAGATACGCAGTATTTT.

This chain joins TRBV5-4 and TRBJ1-2; TRBD1 agrees at 8 bases. V was clipped by 4 bases and J by 3 bases; unmatched bases: 8. From germline, CDR1 is SGHNT and CDR2 YYREEE (reference sequence). CDR3 size: 15 residues. The CDR3 sequence is CASSVGAGQDYGYTF. DNA of the CDR3: TGTGCCAGCAGCGTTGGGGCGGGACAGGACTATGGCTACACCTTC.

In this sample, this clone turned up once. The rearrangement uses TRBV2 and TRBJ1-2; TRBD1 matches at 8 bases. From germline, CDR1 is SNHLY and CDR2 FYNNEI. With V trimmed by 6 bases and J by 7 bases, 7 bases remained unmatched. This CDR3 has 13 residues. The CDR3 loop reads CASSMTGAFGYTF. The CDR3 coding sequence is TGTGCCAGCAGCATGACAGGGGCCTTTGGCTACACCTTC.

The V and J genes are TRBV15 and TRBJ1-4; D remains unclear. The V and J ends lost 0 bases and 4 bases respectively, with 12 bases between them. Germline CDR1 LNHNV, CDR2 YYDKDF (reference sequence). The CDR3 runs to 16 residues. For the CDR3, the DNA is TGTGCCACCAGCAGAGAAAGAGACGGGAGTAATGAAAAACTGTTTTTT. Encoded protein: CATSRERDGSNEKLFF.

This chain links TRBV18 with TRBJ1-2, with TRBD1 matching over 7 bases. The germline V gene encodes CDR1 KGHSH and CDR2 LQKENI. The V segment lost 1 base and the J segment 0 bases; nucleotides outside the gene matches: 5. The CDR3 is 16 residues long. The CDR3 bases are TGTGCCAGCTCACCACAGACAGGGTTAGCTAACTATGGCTACACCTTC. This codes for CASSPQTGLANYGYTF. The full variable domain, in which reference TRBV18 and TRBJ1-2 provide the parts outside the CDR3, is NAGVMQNPRHLVRRRGQEARLRCSPMKGHSHVYWYRQLPEEGLKFMVYLQKENIIDESGMPKERFSAEFPKEGPSILRIQQVVRGDSAAYFCASSPQTGLANYGYTFGSGTRLTVV.

The gene calls are TRBV7-3 and TRBJ2-2, with D maybe TRBD1 (6 bases). CDR3 size: 19 residues. Germline assignment: CDR1 SGHTA and CDR2 FQGTGA. V was shortened by 2 bases and J by 5 bases, with 24 bases between the two germline ends. The CDR3 bases are TGTGCCAGCAGCTTAGAAGCCCTCGTCCCAGGGGCGAGGACCGGGGAGCTGTTTTTT. The encoded protein is CASSLEALVPGARTGELFF.

This clone was seen once. The rearrangement uses TRBV15 and TRBJ2-7; 7 bases fit TRBD2. Germline loops: CDR1 LNHNV, CDR2 YYDKDF (reference sequence). The CDR3 length is 15 residues. After removal of 6 bases from V and 5 bases from J, the junction contained 13 bases not matched to a gene. For the CDR3, the DNA is TGTGCCACCAGAAAAGAGGGACTACCAACTAACGAGCAGTACTTC. It is translated as CATRKEGLPTNEQYF.

The chain combines TRBV28 with TRBJ2-7; D gene unclear. The CDR3 runs 12 residues. Looked up from germline, CDR1 is MDHEN and CDR2 is SYDVKM. V was clipped by 1 base and J by 3 bases, with 4 bases between them. The CDR3 region has the DNA TGTGCCAGCAGTTTATCCAGCTACGAGCAGTACTTC. Translating gives CASSLSSYEQYF.

This clone was detected only once. The chain couples TRBV27 to TRBJ2-1; TRBD2 matches 13 bases. The CDR3 runs 15 residues. Per the germline V gene, CDR1 is MNHEY and CDR2 is SMNVEV (reference sequence). With 5 bases clipped from V and 7 bases from J, the junction kept 5 bases outside the gene matches. The DNA for the CDR3 is TGTGCCAGCAGTCCCCTGGGACTAGCGGGAAATGAGCAGTTCTTC. Amino acids: CASSPLGLAGNEQFF.

The V call is TRBV27, the J call TRBJ2-2; TRBD1 agrees at 8 bases. The V and J ends lost 0 bases and 6 bases, in that order; junction bases with no gene match: 9. Germline CDR1 reads MNHEY; CDR2 reads SMNVEV (reference sequence). The CDR3 extends over 17 amino acids. In nucleotides, the CDR3 is TGTGCCAGCAGTTTATCGCCAGGGGGCGATGGGGCCGGGGAGCTGTTTTTT. Residues: CASSLSPGGDGAGELFF.

The chain uses TRBV28 and TRBJ1-1, with D perhaps matching TRBD1 (5 bases). This CDR3 has 15 amino acids. V lost 5 bases to trimming and J lost 8 bases, with 21 bases between them. CDR1 is MDHEN, CDR2 SYDVKM, per germline. Here the CDR3 DNA reads TGTGCCAGCAGTCCCCCCCGGGGGGAGATGGCGGAAGCTTTCTTT. Its protein is CASSPPRGEMAEAFF.

V is TRBV11-3 and J is TRBJ2-5; a weak D match, TRBD1 (6 bases). Trimming took 5 bases from V and 8 from J, leaving 21 bases between them. The CDR3 is made up of 15 amino acids. The germline gives CDR1 SGHNT, CDR2 YENEEA. CDR3 loop: CASSQQRTAIGTQYF. Written as DNA, the CDR3 is TGTGCCAGCAGCCAACAAAGGACAGCGATCGGTACCCAGTACTTC.